Each of the 30 T cell receptor beta chains below was sequenced from the same sample in a study of blood T cell repertoires in COVID-19. Assay: immunoSEQ multiplex PCR; the TCRdb copy retains only in-frame clones and omits some. The sample carries about 220,000 clones, roughly 84% recorded once. Specimen: peripheral blood. These receptors all stem from a woman at least 80 years old with acute or convalescent COVID-19.

The genes are TRBV19 and TRBJ1-5, with D perhaps TRBD1 (6 bases). Germline CDR1 and CDR2: LNHDA and SQIVND (reference sequence). This CDR3 spans 17 amino acids. The ends were cut back, 7 bases at V and 0 bases at J, with 19 bases in the middle. The CDR3 DNA is TGTGCCAGTACGGGGGGACATGCCCGCTATAGCAATCAGCCCCAGCATTTT. This translates into CASTGGHARYSNQPQHF. Drawing the rest from reference TRBV19 and TRBJ1-5, the complete variable domain is DGGITQSPKYLFRKEGQNVTLSCEQNLNHDAMYWYRQDPGQGLRLIYYSQIVNDFQKGDIAEGYSVSREKKESFPLTVTSAQKNPTAFYLCASTGGHARYSNQPQHFGDGTRLSIL.

The rearrangement joins TRBV19 to TRBJ1-1, with no clear D. The length of the CDR3 is 13 residues. CDR1 is LNHDA and CDR2 is SQIVND in the germline V gene (reference sequence). Trimming left V 7 bases short and J 1 base short, with 10 bases between. CDR3 in amino acids: CASTAQKNTEAFF. CDR3 DNA sequence: TGTGCCAGTACCGCACAGAAGAACACTGAAGCTTTCTTT.

The chain carries TRBV12-3 or TRBV12-4 and TRBJ1-2; D might be TRBD1 (5 bases). V was cut by 7 bases and J by 8 bases, with 17 bases left in between. This CDR3 is built from 13 residues. CDR3 in DNA: TGTGCCAGCAACCCCCTAGGGGTTAACGGCTACACCTTC. This translates into CASNPLGVNGYTF.

This clone showed up just a few times. V usage is TRBV6-4 and J usage is TRBJ2-3; D ambiguous. CDR1 is MRHNA and CDR2 is SNTAGT in the germline V gene. The CDR3 runs to 13 residues. V was trimmed by 4 bases and J by 0 bases, leaving 5 bases between them. The CDR3 protein is CASSAISTDTQYF. The CDR3 nucleotides are TGTGCCAGCAGTGCTATTAGCACAGATACGCAGTATTTT.

CDR3 sequence reads: CASSEMDRAGDTQYF. The CDR3, as DNA: TGTGCCAGCAGTGAGATGGACAGGGCGGGGGATACGCAGTATTTT. The rearrangement uses TRBV6-1 and TRBJ2-3; 8 bases are a match to TRBD1. V shed 3 bases, J shed 6 bases, and the junction held 8 bases outside the gene matches. CDR1 MNHNS and CDR2 SASEGT come from the germline V gene. The CDR3 length is 15 residues.

The count of this clone is one. The same CDR3 arises from other DNA sequences in this sample as well. The rearrangement links TRBV2 to TRBJ2-2; 8 bases map to TRBD1. The germline V gene encodes CDR1 SNHLY and CDR2 FYNNEI. The CDR3 covers 15 residues. Trimming removed 5 bases from V and 1 base from J; junction bases left unmatched: 3. In nucleotides, the CDR3 is TGTGCCAGCAGTACCGGGACAGGGAACACCGGGGAGCTGTTTTTT. Residues: CASSTGTGNTGELFF.

The chain recombines TRBV5-1 with TRBJ1-2, with D possibly being TRBD1 (5 bases). The length of the CDR3 is 17 residues. Germline V gene data show CDR1 as SGHRS and CDR2 as YFSETQ. Deletions cut 0 bases from V and 1 base from J, with 16 bases between. This CDR3 reads CASSLDPQTVDNYGYTF. CDR3 nucleotide sequence: TGCGCCAGCAGCTTGGACCCCCAGACAGTTGATAACTATGGCTACACCTTC.

The chain's CDR3 is CSVSTGGNYEQYF. As DNA, the CDR3 is TGCAGCGTTTCAACAGGGGGAAACTACGAGCAGTACTTC. The chain recombines TRBV29-1 with TRBJ2-7; 8 bases match TRBD1. Germline loops: CDR1 SQVTM, CDR2 ANQGSEA. Losses at the gene ends were 5 bases for V and 3 bases for J; bases not matched to a gene: 6. This CDR3 region has 13 residues.

The genes are TRBV5-1 and TRBJ2-1; TRBD2 aligns across 11 bases. V lost 0 bases and J lost 5; bases outside the gene matches: 4. The CDR3 runs to 16 residues. CDR1 is SGHRS, CDR2 YFSETQ, per germline. In DNA, the CDR3 is TGCGCCAGCAGCTTGGGGTCTAGCGGGGGGCACAATGAGCAGTTCTTC. Translated: CASSLGSSGGHNEQFF. Complete variable domain (other parts from reference TRBV5-1 and TRBJ2-1): KAGVTQTPRYLIKTRGQQVTLSCSPISGHRSVSWYQQTPGQGLQFLFEYFSETQRNKGNFPGRFSGRQFSNSRSEMNVSTLELGDSALYLCASSLGSSGGHNEQFFGPGTRLTVL.

Details on this clone: Other DNA sequences of this sample code for an identical CDR3. This sequence joins TRBV7-8 and TRBJ1-1; D unresolved. From germline, CDR1 is SGHVS and CDR2 FQNEAQ. The CDR3 is 14 residues long. Trimming removed 1 base at V and 1 base at J, with 7 bases between. The DNA for the CDR3 is TGTGCCAGCAGCTTAGGCACAGCGAACACTGAAGCTTTCTTT. Translating gives CASSLGTANTEAFF.

This clone has just one count. The chain joins TRBV27 to TRBJ1-2, with 9 bases lining up with TRBD1. CDR3 length: 15 residues. The V gene end was trimmed by 3 bases and the J gene end by 7 bases; junction bases not matched to a gene: 9. Germline V gives CDR1 MNHEY, CDR2 SMNVEV (reference sequence). CDR3 in amino acids: CASSFYAAGQGGYTF. The CDR3 DNA follows: TGTGCCAGCAGTTTCTACGCAGCGGGACAGGGTGGCTACACCTTC.

This chain links TRBV7-2 with TRBJ2-5; TRBD2 matches at 9 bases. Per the germline V gene, CDR1 is SGHTA and CDR2 is FQGNSA. V gave up 1 base and J gave up 5 bases; unmatched junction bases: 5. CDR3 length: 15 amino acids. This CDR3 is CASSLVGSGGETQYF. In nucleotides, the CDR3 is TGTGCCAGCAGCTTAGTGGGTAGCGGGGGTGAGACCCAGTACTTC.

J is TRBJ1-4 and V is TRBV28; D is ambiguous. The germline CDR1 and CDR2 sequences are MDHEN and SYDVKM. This CDR3 is built from 17 residues. Trimming removed 6 bases from V and 0 bases from J, with 17 bases in between. CDR3 in amino acids: CASRPRTSLTTNEKLFF. The CDR3 DNA sequence: TGTGCCAGCAGACCCCGGACTTCTCTTACAACTAATGAAAAACTGTTTTTT.

This rearrangement joins TRBV14 to TRBJ1-1, with a weak D call TRBD1 (5 bases). Germline CDR1 SGHDN, CDR2 FVKESK. This CDR3 contains 16 residues. V gave up 5 bases and J gave up 4 bases, with 20 bases separating them. The CDR3 DNA follows: TGTGCCAGCAGCGTCGCCCCGCCGGGCGGGGGCACTGAAGCTTTCTTT. Its translation: CASSVAPPGGGTEAFF.

The J gene is TRBJ2-6, the V gene TRBV27; the D gene is possibly TRBD1 (5 bases). V lost 4 bases, J lost 0 bases, and 16 bases lay in between. The CDR3 has 18 residues. CDR1 MNHEY and CDR2 SMNVEV come from the germline V gene (reference sequence). CDR3 nucleotides: TGTGCCAGCAGTTCCTGGACACCTACCTCCTCTGGGGCCAACGTCCTGACTTTC. This gives the protein CASSSWTPTSSGANVLTF. Together with reference TRBV27 and TRBJ2-6, the CDR3 gives the full variable domain: EAQVTQNPRYLITVTGKKLTVTCSQNMNHEYMSWYRQDPGLGLRQIYYSMNVEVTDKGDVPEGYKVSRKEKRNFPLILESPSPNQTSLYFCASSSWTPTSSGANVLTFGAGSRLTVL.

This chain uses TRBV7-2 with TRBJ2-7, with 7 bases aligning to TRBD1. Germline lookup yields CDR1 SGHTA and CDR2 FQGNSA. There are 13 residues in the CDR3. V was pared by 1 base and J by 7 bases, with 4 bases of the junction left unmatched. The CDR3 DNA reads TGTGCCAGCAGCTTAGGTTTCAGGGGGGAGCAGTACTTC. Amino acids: CASSLGFRGEQYF.

The rearrangement uses TRBV7-3 and TRBJ2-3, with D possibly matching TRBD2 (6 bases). Trimming removed 5 bases from V and 2 bases from J, with 11 bases in between. Germline V CDR1 and CDR2: SGHTA, FQGTGA. The CDR3 has 14 residues. This CDR3 is CASSPTRATDTQYF. CDR3 sequence (DNA): TGTGCCAGCAGCCCGACTAGAGCCACAGATACGCAGTATTTT.

This chain uses TRBV6-5 with TRBJ2-7, with 7 bases matching TRBD1. This CDR3 region has 14 residues. CDR1 is MNHEY and CDR2 is SVGAGI in the germline V gene. V shed 5 bases and J 6 bases; nucleotides not matched to a gene: 10. The CDR3 loop reads CASSHRGLRSEQYF. The CDR3 DNA reads as TGTGCCAGCAGTCACAGGGGATTGAGGTCCGAGCAGTACTTC.

V and J are TRBV5-5 and TRBJ2-3; D not resolved. CDR3 length: 16 amino acids. Germline lookup yields CDR1 SGHKS and CDR2 YYEKEE (reference sequence). V was shortened by 2 bases and J by 4 bases, with 17 bases between the two germline ends. The CDR3 reads CASSFLRSGGPDTQYF. DNA of the CDR3: TGTGCCAGCAGCTTCCTTCGATCCGGCGGTCCAGATACGCAGTATTTT.

This clone was seen once. The V and J genes are TRBV19 and TRBJ2-2; the D is unclear. Germline assignment: CDR1 LNHDA and CDR2 SQIVND (reference sequence). This CDR3 comprises 16 residues. V lost 0 bases, J lost 6 bases, and 14 bases lay in between. CDR3 residues: CASSIDRFSRPGELFF. For the CDR3, the DNA is TGTGCCAGTAGTATAGATCGGTTCTCCAGGCCCGGGGAGCTGTTTTTT. The full variable domain, rest sourced from reference TRBV19 and TRBJ2-2, is DGGITQSPKYLFRKEGQNVTLSCEQNLNHDAMYWYRQDPGQGLRLIYYSQIVNDFQKGDIAEGYSVSREKKESFPLTVTSAQKNPTAFYLCASSIDRFSRPGELFFGEGSRLTVL.

J is TRBJ1-6 and V is TRBV6-5, with D tentatively TRBD1 (5 bases). The CDR3 has 13 residues. Trimming pared 11 bases from V and 9 bases from J, leaving 17 bases between. Germline lookup yields CDR1 MNHEY and CDR2 SVGAGI. This CDR3 is CASRGGAGSPLHF. CDR3 nucleotides: TGTGCCTCCCGGGGCGGGGCGGGTTCACCCCTCCACTTT.

The chain carries TRBV7-9 and TRBJ1-1; the D is unclear. This CDR3 has 14 amino acids. V lost 4 bases and J lost 1, with 10 bases in between. Germline-derived CDR1 and CDR2 are SEHNR and FQNEAQ (reference sequence). The CDR3 nucleotides read TGTGCCAGCAGCTCTTATGTTCCGAACACTGAAGCTTTCTTT. It codes for CASSSYVPNTEAFF. Full variable domain (missing parts from reference TRBV7-9 and TRBJ1-1): DTGVSQNPRHKITKRGQNVTFRCDPISEHNRLYWYRQTLGQGPEFLTYFQNEAQLEKSRLLSDRFSAERPKGSFSTLEIQRTEQGDSAMYLCASSSYVPNTEAFFGQGTRLTVV.

Concerning this clone itself: The same CDR3 also results from other DNA sequences found in this sample. The gene calls are TRBV18 and TRBJ1-2; D possibly corresponds to TRBD1 (6 bases). The CDR3 has 13 amino acids. Looked up from germline, CDR1 is KGHSH and CDR2 is LQKENI. The V end lost 3 bases, the J end lost 2 bases, and 7 bases lay between the germline ends. The CDR3 here is CASSPTGNYGYTF. The CDR3 DNA follows: TGTGCCAGCTCACCCACAGGGAACTATGGCTACACCTTC.

CDR3 bases: TGTGCCAGCAGCCCCCCCGGGACTAGCACAGATACGCAGTATTTT. Residues: CASSPPGTSTDTQYF. V usage is TRBV9 and J usage is TRBJ2-3, with TRBD2 as a possible D gene (6 bases). This CDR3 has 15 amino acids. Germline CDR1 reads SGDLS; CDR2 reads YYNGEE. The V end was cut by 4 bases, the J end by 0 bases, with 12 bases between.

The chain recombines TRBV19 with TRBJ1-2, with unresolved D. Germline CDR1 and CDR2: LNHDA and SQIVND (reference sequence). With 7 bases removed from V and 4 bases from J, the gap between germline ends came to 10 bases. The CDR3 runs to 12 residues. Here the CDR3 DNA reads TGTGCCAGTACTCACAGCCTCTATGGCTACACCTTC. It is translated as CASTHSLYGYTF.

V gene TRBV5-5 combines with J gene TRBJ1-2, with D possibly being TRBD1 (6 bases). Germline CDR1 and CDR2: SGHKS and YYEKEE (reference sequence). CDR3 length equals 14 residues. V was clipped by 4 bases and J by 6 bases, with 16 bases between them. DNA of the CDR3: TGTGCCAGCAGCGGCCCTGGCAGGGGAAATGGCTACACCTTC. Translated, it gives CASSGPGRGNGYTF.

This chain joins TRBV21-1 and TRBJ2-5; the table's D call, TRBD2, has no DNA check behind it. TRBV21-1 is assigned pseudogene status. The CDR3 has 23 residues. The CDR3 reads CASSKSGGTSGGEKRKSQETQYF. CDR3 nucleotides: TGTGCCAGCAGCAAAAGTGGCGGGACTAGCGGGGGGGAGAAACGAAAAAGCCAAGAGACCCAGTACTTC.

The J gene is TRBJ1-2, the V gene TRBV28; tentative D call: TRBD1 (6 bases). V was pared by 5 bases and J by 5 bases, with 9 bases between. The CDR3 is 12 amino acids. Germline V gene data show CDR1 as MDHEN and CDR2 as SYDVKM. The CDR3: CASSDQGYGYTF. CDR3 DNA sequence: TGTGCCAGCAGTGACCAGGGGTATGGCTACACCTTC.

The chain is built from TRBV7-6 and TRBJ1-3; 7 nucleotides align to TRBD1. Germline assignment: CDR1 SGHVS and CDR2 FNYEAQ. The CDR3 has 16 residues. V shed 4 bases and J 3 bases; nucleotides not matched to a gene: 9. The CDR3 DNA reads as TGTGCCAGCAGCTACGGGACAGTAGCGCTTGGAAACACCATATATTTT. It is translated as CASSYGTVALGNTIYF.

This rearrangement joins TRBV5-4 to TRBJ1-1, with TRBD1 matching 12 bases. The CDR3 contains 16 residues. CDR1 SGHNT and CDR2 YYREEE come from the germline V gene (reference sequence). V gave up 4 bases and J gave up 5 bases; unmatched junction bases: 9. The CDR3: CASSIPGQGAGTEAFF. In DNA form, the CDR3 reads TGTGCCAGCAGCATCCCGGGACAGGGGGCAGGGACTGAAGCTTTCTTT.